Listed here are 23 T cell receptor beta chains from one sample, sequenced in a study of blood T cell repertoires in COVID-19. Clones were sequenced by immunoSEQ multiplex PCR, and TCRdb holds only the in-frame ones, with some missing. Among a few hundred thousand clones listed, around 86% were seen once. Sequenced material: peripheral blood. All receptors come from a man aged 55-75 years with acute or convalescent COVID-19.

The count of this clone is one. The gene calls are TRBV6-2 or TRBV6-3 and TRBJ1-1; D is ambiguous. The CDR3 extends over 13 amino acids. Germline V gene sequence: CDR1 MNHEY, CDR2 SVGEGT. Trimming removed 5 bases from V and 6 bases from J, with 13 bases in between. CDR3: CASSPRMQAEAFF. The CDR3 DNA sequence: TGTGCCAGCAGTCCCCGTATGCAGGCTGAAGCTTTCTTT.

The rearrangement links TRBV6-1 to TRBJ1-1; maybe TRBD1 (6 bases). The V gene lost 2 bases and the J gene lost 6 bases, with 13 bases spanning the gap. The V gene's germline CDR1 is MNHNS and CDR2 SASEGT. The CDR3 consists of 14 residues. CDR3 in DNA: TGTGCCAGCAGTGAACTAAGGGGGTGGGCTGAAGCTTTCTTT. Amino acid sequence: CASSELRGWAEAFF.

The chain employs TRBV20-1 and TRBJ2-1, with TRBD1 matching 7 bases. Germline CDR1 DFQATT, CDR2 SNEGSKA (reference sequence). With V trimmed by 3 bases and J by 4 bases, 3 bases remained unmatched. This CDR3 has 13 residues. CDR3 loop: CSASPGGYNEQFF. The CDR3 region has the DNA TGCAGTGCTAGTCCAGGGGGTTACAATGAGCAGTTCTTC.

V and J are TRBV4-1 and TRBJ2-5, with D possibly matching TRBD2 (6 bases). Germline V lookup: CDR1 MGHRA, CDR2 YSYEKL. V shed 1 base and J shed 4 bases, with 16 bases lying between them. The length of the CDR3 is 16 residues. This chain's CDR3 is CASSQVRSSVGETQYF. Written as DNA, the CDR3 is TGCGCCAGCAGCCAAGTGAGGTCTAGCGTAGGAGAGACCCAGTACTTC.

V gene TRBV11-2 combines with J gene TRBJ1-2; no reliable D call. Germline V CDR1 and CDR2: SGHAT, FQNNGV. The CDR3 length is 14 residues. Trimming removed 1 base from V and 4 bases from J, with 10 bases in between. The CDR3 coding sequence is TGTGCCAGCAGCTTAGCCACACATACCTATGGCTACACCTTC. Translated: CASSLATHTYGYTF.

This clone has only one observation. V usage is TRBV18 and J usage is TRBJ2-5; D uncertain. The germline CDR1 and CDR2 sequences are KGHSH and LQKENI. The CDR3 is 13 amino acids. Trimming removed 1 base at V and 5 bases at J, with 8 bases between. CDR3 region: CASSPQKEETQYF. CDR3 DNA: TGTGCCAGCTCACCACAGAAGGAGGAGACCCAGTACTTC.

This chain uses TRBV12-3 or TRBV12-4 with TRBJ2-1; D is perhaps TRBD2 (6 bases). CDR3 length: 12 amino acids. V lost 5 bases to trimming and J lost 8 bases, with 10 bases between them. CDR3 region: CASSRLEYEQFF. The CDR3 bases are TGTGCCAGCAGTCGACTAGAGTATGAGCAGTTCTTC.

The V and J genes are TRBV28 and TRBJ1-3; a weak D match, TRBD1 (6 bases). Deletions cut 2 bases from V and 0 bases from J, with 8 bases between. CDR1 MDHEN and CDR2 SYDVKM come from the germline V gene. This CDR3 region has 15 residues. CDR3 loop: CASSLGGSSGNTIYF. The CDR3, as DNA: TGTGCCAGCAGTTTAGGGGGCAGCTCTGGAAACACCATATATTTT. Variable domain in full (rest from reference TRBV28 and TRBJ1-3): DVKVTQSSRYLVKRTGEKVFLECVQDMDHENMFWYRQDPGLGLRLIYFSYDVKMKEKGDIPEGYSVSREKKERFSLILESASTNQTSMYLCASSLGGSSGNTIYFGEGSWLTVV.

The chain has TRBV6-5 and TRBJ2-5; D not resolved. This CDR3 contains 14 residues. Germline V lookup: CDR1 MNHEY, CDR2 SVGAGI. The V gene lost 0 bases and the J gene lost 1 base, with 6 bases spanning the gap. CDR3 DNA: TGTGCCAGCAGTTACTCGGAGCTCCAAGAGACCCAGTACTTC. Translating it yields CASSYSELQETQYF.

The chain carries TRBV6-2 or TRBV6-3 and TRBJ2-4; 8 bases fit TRBD1. The V gene end was trimmed by 5 bases and the J gene end by 0 bases; junction bases not matched to a gene: 12. CDR1 and CDR2 from the germline V gene are MNHEY and SVGEGT. CDR3 length: 18 amino acids. Written as DNA, the CDR3 is TGTGCCAGCAGTCCCACCGGGACAGGCTGGAGAGCCAAAAACATTCAGTACTTC. It codes for CASSPTGTGWRAKNIQYF.

This clone came up once. The V gene is TRBV5-4, the J gene TRBJ2-5, with D possibly being TRBD1 (6 bases). Germline V gene sequence: CDR1 SGHNT, CDR2 YYREEE (reference sequence). This CDR3 contains 13 residues. V gave up 4 bases and J gave up 9 bases, with 16 bases separating them. The CDR3 is CASSIRGPGAQYF. The CDR3 DNA sequence: TGTGCCAGCAGCATCAGGGGTCCAGGGGCCCAGTACTTC.

This clone was picked up one time. This sequence joins TRBV9 and TRBJ2-2, with TRBD1 identical over 12 bases. CDR1 and CDR2 from the germline V gene are SGDLS and YYNGEE. V shed 5 bases and J 3 bases; nucleotides not matched to a gene: 5. The length of the CDR3 is 16 residues. The CDR3 reads CASSTGQGAYTGELFF. The DNA of the CDR3 is TGTGCCAGCAGTACGGGACAGGGGGCTTACACCGGGGAGCTGTTTTTT.

V and J are TRBV7-2 and TRBJ2-1; 10 bases are a match to TRBD2. This CDR3 contains 16 residues. The V gene's germline CDR1 is SGHTA and CDR2 FQGNSA. V was clipped by 5 bases and J by 5 bases; unmatched bases: 9. The CDR3: CASSQSSSGGDNEQFF. CDR3 DNA sequence: TGTGCCAGCAGCCAATCCTCTAGCGGGGGAGACAATGAGCAGTTCTTC.

This chain connects TRBV2 to TRBJ2-1, with a tentative D call TRBD1 (6 bases). The CDR3 runs 13 residues. Germline V gene data show CDR1 as SNHLY and CDR2 as FYNNEI. Trimming pared 4 bases from V and 3 bases from J, leaving 7 bases between. The CDR3 bases are TGTGCCAGCAGTGTGGACAGCTACAATGAGCAGTTCTTC. It codes for CASSVDSYNEQFF.

This clone was detected only a few times. The chain uses TRBV28 and TRBJ2-7, with D perhaps TRBD1 (6 bases). The CDR3 is 14 residues long. V was cut by 10 bases and J by 3 bases, with 19 bases left in between. From germline, CDR1 is MDHEN and CDR2 SYDVKM. This CDR3 is CATGSTGGGYEQYF. CDR3 DNA sequence: TGTGCCACCGGGTCGACAGGTGGGGGCTACGAGCAGTACTTC.

The rearrangement uses TRBV6-6 and TRBJ2-5; no firm D call. Looked up from germline, CDR1 is MNHNY and CDR2 is SVGAGI (reference sequence). The CDR3 length is 15 residues. V gave up 0 bases and J gave up 5 bases, with 13 bases separating them. DNA for the CDR3: TGTGCCAGCAGTTACTCTTCGTCGGTTTGGGAGACCCAGTACTTC. Protein product: CASSYSSSVWETQYF.

The table lists this clone with a count of one. This sequence joins TRBV20-1 and TRBJ1-1; 7 nucleotides align to TRBD1. CDR1 is DFQATT and CDR2 is SNEGSKA in the germline V gene (reference sequence). The CDR3 spans 16 residues. V was pared by 3 bases and J by 7 bases, with 17 bases of the junction left unmatched. CDR3 region: CSASNVGGGWALEAFF. CDR3 in DNA: TGCAGTGCTAGTAATGTAGGGGGCGGTTGGGCCCTTGAAGCTTTCTTT.

This chain uses TRBV11-2 with TRBJ1-4; D gene unclear. V shed 3 bases and J shed 3 bases, with 8 bases lying between them. The CDR3 spans 14 residues. Germline V lookup: CDR1 SGHAT, CDR2 FQNNGV. CDR3 protein: CASSLSHANEKLFF. CDR3 coding DNA: TGTGCCAGCAGCTTGTCACACGCTAATGAAAAACTGTTTTTT.

V gene TRBV19 combines with J gene TRBJ1-5; D not resolved. The CDR3 length is 16 residues. Between the trimmed V and J ends, which lost 0 bases and 7 bases, there was a span of 16 bases. Germline loops: CDR1 LNHDA, CDR2 SQIVND (reference sequence). DNA for the CDR3: TGTGCCAGTAGTATAGATACAACCCGCAGGTTACAGCCCCAGCATTTT. Residues: CASSIDTTRRLQPQHF.

The J gene is TRBJ2-3, the V gene TRBV5-4; 7 bases line up with TRBD1. Losses at the gene ends were 5 bases for V and 3 bases for J; bases not matched to a gene: 15. CDR1 is SGHNT and CDR2 is YYREEE in the germline V gene (reference sequence). The CDR3 is 17 amino acids. The CDR3 sequence: CASSPPNRDRDTDTQYF. In nucleotides, the CDR3 is TGTGCCAGCAGTCCCCCAAACCGGGACAGAGATACAGATACGCAGTATTTT.

This chain joins TRBV19 and TRBJ2-3; D uncertain. In germline, CDR1 is LNHDA, CDR2 SQIVND (reference sequence). The CDR3 sequence is 13 residues long. V lost 0 bases and J 2 bases, leaving 3 bases between the germline ends. CDR3 protein: CASSIDYTDTQYF. For the CDR3, the DNA is TGTGCCAGTAGTATAGACTACACAGATACGCAGTATTTT.

The V call is TRBV7-9, the J call TRBJ1-3, with a possible D match to TRBD1 (6 bases). The CDR3 has 15 residues. The germline V gene encodes CDR1 SEHNR and CDR2 FQNEAQ (reference sequence). Trimming removed 5 bases at V and 3 bases at J, with 14 bases between. The CDR3 DNA is TGTGCCAGCAGCCCTCTAGGGGGAATTGGAAACACCATATATTTT. This gives the protein CASSPLGGIGNTIYF.

The chain has TRBV6-2 or TRBV6-3 and TRBJ2-4, with D perhaps matching TRBD1 (6 bases). The CDR3 length is 16 residues. V lost 1 base to trimming and J lost 2 bases, with 12 bases between them. Germline lookup yields CDR1 MNHEY and CDR2 SVGEGT. CDR3 region: CASSYFQGPPKNIQYF. The CDR3 DNA sequence: TGTGCCAGCAGTTACTTCCAGGGGCCCCCCAAAAACATTCAGTACTTC.